Each of the 32 T cell receptor beta chains below was sequenced from the same sample in a study of blood T cell repertoires in COVID-19. The repertoire was sequenced with immunoSEQ multiplex PCR; TCRdb's copy has only in-frame clones and lacks some. In the table there are approximately 140,000 clones, approximately 83% of which are singletons. Input material: peripheral blood. Receptors originate from an older woman with COVID-19, enrolled during active disease.

The chain recombines TRBV7-9 with TRBJ1-4; 11 positions match TRBD1. Germline lookup yields CDR1 SEHNR and CDR2 FQNEAQ (reference sequence). V was clipped by 5 bases and J by 3 bases; unmatched bases: 11. The CDR3 covers 18 residues. CDR3 sequence (DNA): TGTGCCAGCAGCCCGTGGACAGGGGGCATCTTAGCTAATGAAAAACTGTTTTTT. Translating gives CASSPWTGGILANEKLFF. The whole variable domain, remainder taken from reference TRBV7-9 and TRBJ1-4, is DTGVSQNPRHKITKRGQNVTFRCDPISEHNRLYWYRQTLGQGPEFLTYFQNEAQLEKSRLLSDRFSAERPKGSFSTLEIQRTEQGDSAMYLCASSPWTGGILANEKLFFGSGTQLSVL.

The chain links TRBV27 to TRBJ1-1; weak D call: TRBD1 (5 bases). CDR1 and CDR2 (germline): MNHEY, SMNVEV (reference sequence). V lost 2 bases to trimming and J lost 3 bases, with 10 bases between them. The CDR3 has 14 residues. CDR3 sequence reads: CASSLAGWDTEAFF. The CDR3 nucleotides are TGTGCCAGCAGTTTAGCAGGGTGGGACACTGAAGCTTTCTTT.

This clone was found a few times. The chain couples TRBV7-2 to TRBJ2-3; a possible D gene is TRBD2 (7 bases). Germline CDR1 SGHTA, CDR2 FQGNSA. The CDR3 is made up of 16 amino acids. The V end lost 0 bases, the J end lost 3 bases, and 13 bases lay between the germline ends. The CDR3 here is CASSLAGGGNTDTQYF. CDR3 nucleotide sequence: TGTGCCAGCAGCTTAGCTGGGGGGGGCAATACAGATACGCAGTATTTT.

The chain uses TRBV14 and TRBJ1-4; 10 nucleotides align to TRBD1. Germline V gene sequence: CDR1 SGHDN, CDR2 FVKESK. The CDR3 has 17 amino acids. The V segment lost 1 base and the J segment 8 bases; nucleotides outside the gene matches: 10. CDR3 residues: CASSQADRGRRNEKLFF. CDR3 nucleotides: TGTGCCAGCAGCCAAGCCGACAGGGGGCGCCGAAACGAAAAACTGTTTTTT.

This sequence joins TRBV6-2 or TRBV6-3 and TRBJ2-2; tentative D call: TRBD1 (6 bases). With 2 bases removed from V and 0 bases from J, the gap between germline ends came to 13 bases. The CDR3 has 17 amino acids. Germline loops: CDR1 MNHEY, CDR2 SVGEGT. The CDR3 reads CASSYRLGQSNTGELFF. The CDR3 nucleotides read TGTGCCAGCAGTTACAGACTCGGACAGTCGAACACCGGGGAGCTGTTTTTT.

The J gene is TRBJ1-1, the V gene TRBV12-5; D is perhaps TRBD1 (5 bases). Germline-derived CDR1 and CDR2 are LGHNT and FRNRAP. Trimming removed 10 bases at V and 5 bases at J, with 17 bases between. The CDR3 runs 13 residues. CDR3 nucleotide sequence: TGTGCTACTACTCGGCAGGGAGGAACTGAAGCTTTCTTT. Translating gives CATTRQGGTEAFF.

The table lists this clone with a count of one. The chain links TRBV7-8 to TRBJ1-1, with 7 positions matching TRBD1. V shed 0 bases and J 1 base; nucleotides not matched to a gene: 8. The germline V gene has CDR1 SGHVS and CDR2 FQNEAQ. The CDR3 runs to 17 residues. CDR3 loop: CASSLALRGQRNTEAFF. Written as DNA, the CDR3 is TGTGCCAGCAGCTTAGCGCTTAGGGGACAGCGGAACACTGAAGCTTTCTTT.

CDR3 sequence reads: CASSRSGGAYNEQFF. CDR3 DNA: TGTGCCAGCAGTAGGAGCGGGGGAGCCTACAATGAGCAGTTCTTC. This chain uses TRBV2 with TRBJ2-1, with TRBD2 matching over 8 bases. The CDR3 extends over 15 amino acids. J was trimmed by 2 bases and V by 5 bases; bases with no gene match: 5. Germline V gene data show CDR1 as SNHLY and CDR2 as FYNNEI.

V usage is TRBV30 and J usage is TRBJ1-2; D perhaps matches TRBD1 (6 bases). In germline, CDR1 is GTSNPN, CDR2 SVGIG (reference sequence). V lost 1 base and J lost 5, with 8 bases in between. This CDR3 spans 12 amino acids. The CDR3 here is CAWSAQGYGYTF. The CDR3 coding sequence is TGTGCCTGGAGTGCACAGGGTTATGGCTACACCTTC.

This chain joins TRBV4-1 and TRBJ2-1, with 9 bases aligning to TRBD2. The CDR3 is 16 amino acids. After removal of 1 base from V and 9 bases from J, the junction contained 10 bases not matched to a gene. Germline-derived CDR1 and CDR2 are MGHRA and YSYEKL. Here the CDR3 DNA reads TGCGCCAGCAGCCAAGTCCGAGCGGGGGGATTTAGTGAGCAGTTCTTC. It translates to CASSQVRAGGFSEQFF.

The rearrangement uses TRBV30 and TRBJ1-1; D may be TRBD1 (5 bases). V lost 1 base and J 0 bases, leaving 15 bases between the germline ends. Germline V lookup: CDR1 GTSNPN, CDR2 SVGIG (reference sequence). The CDR3 has 16 amino acids. In DNA, the CDR3 is TGTGCCTGGAGTGGGGTGGGGGGGAACTTGAACACTGAAGCTTTCTTT. It is translated as CAWSGVGGNLNTEAFF. Supplemented by reference TRBV30 and TRBJ1-1, the full variable domain reads SQTIHQWPATLVQPVGSPLSLECTVEGTSNPNLYWYRQAAGRGLQLLFYSVGIGQISSEVPQNLSASRPQDRQFILSSKKLLLSDSGFYLCAWSGVGGNLNTEAFFGQGTRLTVV.

The chain uses TRBV10-3 and TRBJ2-5; 8 bases match TRBD2. Germline V lookup: CDR1 ENHRY, CDR2 SYGVKD. The CDR3 spans 15 residues. Unmatched junction bases numbered 8, after V lost 6 bases and J lost 2 bases. The CDR3 bases are TGTGCCATCAGCCCTTTGCGGGGGGCACAAGAGACCCAGTACTTC. Translating it yields CAISPLRGAQETQYF.

The chain joins TRBV7-2 to TRBJ1-2; the D is unclear. CDR1 is SGHTA and CDR2 is FQGNSA in the germline V gene. Between the trimmed V and J ends, which lost 1 base and 3 bases, there was a span of 9 bases. This CDR3 has 14 residues. This CDR3 reads CASSLGRRDYGYTF. DNA of the CDR3: TGTGCCAGCAGCTTAGGAAGACGGGACTATGGCTACACCTTC.

The chain recombines TRBV3-1 (or the pseudogene TRBV3-2) with TRBJ2-7; 7 bases line up with TRBD1. The V segment lost 2 bases and the J segment 4 bases; nucleotides outside the gene matches: 5. The length of the CDR3 is 14 residues. The germline V gene encodes CDR1 LGHDT and CDR2 YNNKEL (reference sequence). CDR3 nucleotide sequence: TGTGCCAGCAGCCAAAAGGGACAGAAATACGAGCAGTACTTC. It is translated as CASSQKGQKYEQYF.

The rearrangement uses TRBV29-1 and TRBJ1-1, with D possibly being TRBD1 (5 bases). V was cut by 3 bases and J by 4 bases, with 9 bases left in between. CDR1 SQVTM and CDR2 ANQGSEA come from the germline V gene. The length of the CDR3 is 12 residues. Here the CDR3 DNA reads TGCAGCGTTGACAGGGCTAGCACTGAAGCTTTCTTT. Protein product: CSVDRASTEAFF.

The sample holds a few counts of this clone. As DNA, the CDR3 is TGTGCCAGCAGTCTAGGACAGGGGATGGAAGCTTTCTTT. This gives the protein CASSLGQGMEAFF. The chain links TRBV6-5 to TRBJ1-1; 9 nucleotides align to TRBD1. The V segment lost 5 bases and the J segment 8 bases; nucleotides outside the gene matches: 6. CDR3 length equals 13 residues. CDR1 MNHEY and CDR2 SVGAGI come from the germline V gene.

The chain uses TRBV2 and TRBJ2-5; TRBD2 matches at 7 bases. Trimming cost V 6 bases and J 0 bases; bases outside gene matches: 10. The germline V gene has CDR1 SNHLY and CDR2 FYNNEI. This CDR3 spans 16 amino acids. CDR3 sequence reads: CASSEPSGTYQETQYF. In nucleotides, the CDR3 is TGTGCCAGCAGCGAACCTAGCGGCACGTACCAAGAGACCCAGTACTTC.

The V and J genes are TRBV2 and TRBJ2-1, with D possibly matching TRBD1 (6 bases). Deletions cut 5 bases from V and 0 bases from J, with 17 bases between. CDR3 length: 17 amino acids. The germline V gene encodes CDR1 SNHLY and CDR2 FYNNEI. CDR3 amino acids: CASSRVGAASSYNEQFF. The CDR3 DNA sequence: TGTGCCAGCAGTCGGGTGGGGGCAGCCAGCTCCTACAATGAGCAGTTCTTC.

This chain uses TRBV3-1 (or the pseudogene TRBV3-2) with TRBJ2-7; unclear D gene. V lost 1 base and J lost 5, with 9 bases in between. The germline gives CDR1 LGHDT, CDR2 YNNKEL (reference sequence). The CDR3 has 13 residues. As DNA, the CDR3 is TGTGCCAGCAGCCAAGGTCTCTTTAACGAGCAGTACTTC. It yields the protein CASSQGLFNEQYF.

The J gene is TRBJ2-7, the V gene TRBV6-5; 8 bases are shared with TRBD2. With V trimmed by 0 bases and J by 1 base, 5 bases remained unmatched. Germline loops: CDR1 MNHEY, CDR2 SVGAGI. This CDR3 region has 16 residues. The CDR3 here is CASSYSSLAGSYEQYF. As DNA, the CDR3 is TGTGCCAGCAGTTACTCGAGCCTAGCGGGTTCCTACGAGCAGTACTTC.

The chain links TRBV5-1 to TRBJ1-1; 8 nucleotides line up with TRBD1. The CDR3 loop spans 15 amino acids. Germline lookup yields CDR1 SGHRS and CDR2 YFSETQ. J lost 0 bases, V lost 3 bases, and 4 bases had no gene match. CDR3 in amino acids: CASSSRQGLNTEAFF. For the CDR3, the DNA is TGCGCCAGCAGCTCCCGACAGGGGCTGAACACTGAAGCTTTCTTT.

The V and J genes are TRBV9 and TRBJ2-1; 8 nucleotides line up with TRBD2. Trimming removed 3 bases from V and 4 bases from J; junction bases left unmatched: 9. The CDR3 runs to 16 residues. Germline loops: CDR1 SGDLS, CDR2 YYNGEE. CDR3 sequence (DNA): TGTGCCAGCAGCGAATTTACTCAGCGGGGGTACAATGAGCAGTTCTTC. Residues: CASSEFTQRGYNEQFF.

This clone was seen a handful of times. The chain is built from TRBV7-2 and TRBJ1-2, with TRBD1 identical over 7 bases. The CDR3 extends over 15 amino acids. In germline, CDR1 is SGHTA, CDR2 FQGNSA. V lost 5 bases to trimming and J lost 4 bases; unmatched junction nucleotides: 10. The CDR3 coding sequence is TGTGCCAGCAGCCCGACCGCCAGGGGGAGCTATGGCTACACCTTC. Translation gives CASSPTARGSYGYTF.

The CDR3 region has the DNA TGTGCCATCCAGGCTAGCGCCTACGAGCAGTACTTC. Translated, it gives CAIQASAYEQYF. This chain uses TRBV10-3 with TRBJ2-7; D may be TRBD2 (6 bases). Looked up from germline, CDR1 is ENHRY and CDR2 is SYGVKD. This CDR3 is built from 12 residues. The V gene lost 8 bases and the J gene lost 2 bases, with 10 bases spanning the gap.

This chain's CDR3 is CASSIVGSTEAFF. For the CDR3, the DNA is TGTGCCAGTAGTATAGTTGGGAGCACTGAAGCTTTCTTT. The chain employs TRBV19 and TRBJ1-1; D not resolved. V was cut by 1 base and J by 4 bases, with 7 bases left in between. CDR3 length equals 13 residues. Germline values: CDR1 LNHDA, CDR2 SQIVND (reference sequence).

This clone came up a few times. The genes are TRBV19 and TRBJ1-1; 9 bases are a match to TRBD1. The CDR3 totals 14 residues. The germline V gene encodes CDR1 LNHDA and CDR2 SQIVND (reference sequence). The junction had 3 bases not matched to a gene; V was cut back by 3 bases and J by 4 bases. Here the CDR3 reads CASSIWDRATEAFF. The CDR3 DNA is TGTGCCAGTAGTATCTGGGACAGGGCCACTGAAGCTTTCTTT.

The chain uses TRBV6-5 and TRBJ2-7; D remains unclear. V lost 6 bases to trimming and J lost 0 bases, with 9 bases between them. The CDR3 contains 13 residues. Germline values: CDR1 MNHEY, CDR2 SVGAGI. This CDR3 is CASSHDFSYEQYF. CDR3 DNA sequence: TGTGCCAGCAGCCACGACTTCTCCTACGAGCAGTACTTC.

This chain uses TRBV11-2 with TRBJ1-3; 7 positions agree with TRBD1. This CDR3 is built from 15 residues. Germline V gene data show CDR1 as SGHAT and CDR2 as FQNNGV. V trimming: 3 bases; J trimming: 4 bases; junction bases outside the gene matches: 6. DNA for the CDR3: TGTGCCAGCAGCTTTACAGGGGCAGGGGGAAACACCATATATTTT. It is translated as CASSFTGAGGNTIYF.

The V gene is TRBV30, the J gene TRBJ2-1, with TRBD1 as a possible D gene (6 bases). Germline-derived CDR1 and CDR2 are GTSNPN and SVGIG (reference sequence). Trimming removed 8 bases from V and 5 bases from J, with 10 bases in between. The length of the CDR3 is 11 residues. The CDR3 nucleotides are TGTGCCGGGGGACAAAACAATGAGCAGTTCTTC. Protein sequence: CAGGQNNEQFF. Full variable domain (outside the CDR3, taken from reference TRBV30 and TRBJ2-1): SQTIHQWPATLVQPVGSPLSLECTVEGTSNPNLYWYRQAAGRGLQLLFYSVGIGQISSEVPQNLSASRPQDRQFILSSKKLLLSDSGFYLCAGGQNNEQFFGPGTRLTVL.

J is TRBJ2-1 and V is TRBV6-5; the D is unclear. Germline V CDR1 and CDR2: MNHEY, SVGAGI. The CDR3 length is 13 residues. Trimming took off 6 bases at V and 0 bases at J, with 6 bases between the two ends. Here the CDR3 reads CASSQDSYNEQFF. Written as DNA, the CDR3 is TGTGCCAGCAGCCAGGACTCCTACAATGAGCAGTTCTTC.

The V call is TRBV5-1, the J call TRBJ1-4; TRBD1 matches at 7 bases. Germline V CDR1 and CDR2: SGHRS, YFSETQ. J was trimmed by 8 bases and V by 5 bases; bases with no gene match: 9. The CDR3 has 14 amino acids. The CDR3 loop reads CASRKGGGEEKLFF. The DNA of the CDR3 is TGCGCCAGCAGGAAAGGAGGGGGCGAAGAAAAACTGTTTTTT.

V gene TRBV13 combines with J gene TRBJ1-4; a weak D match, TRBD1 (6 bases). Germline V gene lookup returns CDR1 PRHDT and CDR2 FYEKMQ (reference sequence). The CDR3 contains 14 residues. V lost 5 bases and J lost 8, with 15 bases in between. In DNA form, the CDR3 reads TGTGCCAGCAGCCTCCAGGGGAGTTGGGAAAAACTGTTTTTT. Translating gives CASSLQGSWEKLFF. The variable domain in full, completed from reference TRBV13 and TRBJ1-4, reads AAGVIQSPRHLIKEKRETATLKCYPIPRHDTVYWYQQGPGQDPQFLISFYEKMQSDKGSIPDRFSAQQFSDYHSELNMSSLELGDSALYFCASSLQGSWEKLFFGSGTQLSVL.